A single sample gave rise to the 21 T cell receptor beta chains below, sequenced in a study of CD8 T cells in Susac syndrome. Random-hexamer reverse transcription was applied to roughly 0.5 to 1 ug RNA. TCRdb processed the immunoSEQ multiplex PCR reads anew with MiXCR; each CDR3 protein has one entry. Of approximately 120,000 distinct CDR3 sequences listed, around 96% are singletons. Sequenced input: CD4+ T cells from PBMCs. These receptors originate from a human donor in good health.

This chain links TRBV3-1 with TRBJ1-1, with D possibly being TRBD1 (6 bases). V gave up 3 bases and J gave up 6 bases, with 8 bases separating them. This CDR3 contains 12 residues. Germline V gene data show CDR1 as LGHDT and CDR2 as YNNKEL (reference sequence). The CDR3 region has the DNA TGTGCCAGCAGCCAGCAGGGGTCTGAAGCTTTCTTT. It is translated as CASSQQGSEAFF.

The chain uses TRBV10-3 and TRBJ2-1; TRBD2 matches 11 bases. The CDR3 contains 14 residues. J was trimmed by 12 bases and V by 0 bases; bases with no gene match: 4. Germline V CDR1 and CDR2: ENHRY, SYGVKD. This CDR3 is CAISESTSGIVQFF. CDR3 bases: TGTGCCATCAGTGAGTCGACTAGCGGGATTGTGCAGTTCTTC.

This chain connects TRBV29-1 to TRBJ1-1; 8 nucleotides match TRBD1. The germline CDR1 and CDR2 sequences are SQVTM and ANQGSEA. This CDR3 is built from 12 residues. After removal of 7 bases from V and 5 bases from J, the junction contained 6 bases not matched to a gene. Here the CDR3 DNA reads TGCAGCGCCAGGGGGCCGGAGACTGAAGCTTTCTTT. This gives the protein CSARGPETEAFF.

This clonotype was seen just once. The V gene is TRBV20-1, the J gene TRBJ1-1; 8 bases are a match to TRBD1. From germline, CDR1 is DFQATT and CDR2 SNEGSKA (reference sequence). Unmatched junction bases numbered 12, after V lost 5 bases and J lost 1 base. The CDR3 extends over 16 amino acids. CDR3 sequence: CSAPQDRVSGNTEAFF. DNA of the CDR3: TGCAGTGCTCCCCAGGACAGGGTGTCCGGGAACACTGAAGCTTTCTTT.

The CDR3 loop is CASMSISYEQYF. In nucleotides, the CDR3 is TGCGCCAGCATGAGTATCTCCTACGAGCAGTACTTC. This sequence joins TRBV5-1 and TRBJ2-7; unclear D gene. This CDR3 spans 12 amino acids. With 6 bases removed from V and 0 bases from J, the gap between germline ends came to 7 bases. Germline CDR1 SGHRS, CDR2 YFSETQ.

J is TRBJ1-1 and V is TRBV29-1; the match to TRBD1 covers 7 bases. Unmatched junction bases numbered 1, after V lost 3 bases and J lost 0 bases. The CDR3 length is 13 residues. Per germline, CDR1 SQVTM and CDR2 ANQGSEA. Here the CDR3 DNA reads TGCAGCGTTGATGACAGGGTGAACACTGAAGCTTTCTTT. It codes for CSVDDRVNTEAFF.

The V gene is TRBV30, the J gene TRBJ1-5; D might be TRBD1 (5 bases). Germline V gives CDR1 GTSNPN, CDR2 SVGIG (reference sequence). Trimming cost V 0 bases and J 1 base, with 7 bases left between them. This CDR3 is 14 amino acids long. The CDR3 coding sequence is TGTGCCTGGAGTGTGACAGCCAGCAATCAGCCCCAGCATTTT. As protein: CAWSVTASNQPQHF.

This chain joins TRBV15 and TRBJ1-1; D is undetermined. Germline V gives CDR1 LNHNV, CDR2 YYDKDF (reference sequence). Between the trimmed V and J ends, which lost 1 base and 6 bases, there was a span of 9 bases. The CDR3 extends over 13 amino acids. The CDR3 nucleotides read TGTGCCACCAGCAGAGGGGCGGGTTCTGAAGCTTTCTTT. Amino acid sequence: CATSRGAGSEAFF.

The CDR3 loop reads CASSPIGTEAFF. The CDR3 DNA reads as TGTGCCAGCTCACCGATAGGGACTGAAGCTTTCTTT. The chain links TRBV18 to TRBJ1-1; no firm D call. Per the germline V gene, CDR1 is KGHSH and CDR2 is LQKENI. The CDR3 totals 12 residues. V lost 3 bases, J lost 5 bases, and 7 bases lay in between.

The chain carries TRBV30 and TRBJ1-2; D ambiguous. V lost 4 bases and J 5 bases, leaving 17 bases between the germline ends. Germline CDR1 GTSNPN, CDR2 SVGIG (reference sequence). The CDR3 totals 14 residues. CDR3 sequence reads: CAWNVPGYNYGYTF. CDR3 in DNA: TGTGCCTGGAATGTCCCGGGTTACAATTATGGCTACACCTTC.

CDR3 sequence reads: CASSPEKSSGGRAYEQYF. The CDR3 DNA is TGTGCCAGCAGCCCGGAAAAGAGTTCTGGCGGGAGGGCCTACGAGCAGTACTTC. The V gene is TRBV7-2, the J gene TRBJ2-7; TRBD2 matches 9 bases. J was trimmed by 2 bases and V by 5 bases; bases with no gene match: 16. Germline values: CDR1 SGHTA, CDR2 FQGNSA. This CDR3 comprises 18 residues.

Here the CDR3 reads CASRSQYF. As DNA, the CDR3 is TGTGCAAGTCGCTCACAGTATTTT. The chain carries TRBV12-2 and TRBJ2-3. TRBV12-2 is designated a pseudogene. The CDR3 covers 8 residues.

This sequence joins TRBV10-2 and TRBJ1-4, with unresolved D. Germline CDR1 is WSHSY and CDR2 is SAAADI. V lost 0 bases to trimming and J lost 0 bases, with 5 bases between them. The CDR3 spans 15 residues. The CDR3 spells CASSESRPTNEKLFF. DNA for the CDR3: TGCGCCAGCAGTGAGTCCAGGCCAACTAATGAAAAACTGTTTTTT.

This sequence joins TRBV6-5 and TRBJ1-5; D is ambiguous. Trimming took off 0 bases at V and 7 bases at J, with 13 bases between the two ends. CDR1 is MNHEY, CDR2 SVGAGI, per germline. The CDR3 is 15 residues long. CDR3 DNA: TGTGCCAGCAGTTACTCGAGTAATAAGGGCCAGCCCCAGCATTTT. Translation gives CASSYSSNKGQPQHF.

The chain links TRBV12-3 or TRBV12-4 to TRBJ2-5; D may be TRBD1 (6 bases). This CDR3 contains 13 residues. The V end lost 4 bases, the J end lost 3 bases, and 9 bases lay between the germline ends. CDR3 coding DNA: TGTGCCAGCAGTTCTGGGGGCAAAGAGACCCAGTACTTC. It is translated as CASSSGGKETQYF.

The chain is built from TRBV2 and TRBJ2-7, with TRBD2 matching over 8 bases. Germline trimming cut 6 bases from V and 6 bases from J; bases unmatched to any gene: 10. The CDR3 extends over 14 amino acids. Germline lookup yields CDR1 SNHLY and CDR2 FYNNEI. CDR3 bases: TGTGCCAGCAGCCGGACTAGCAATTTAGGCGAGCAGTACTTC. Encoded protein: CASSRTSNLGEQYF.

The genes are TRBV3-1 and TRBJ1-1; 7 nucleotides agree with TRBD1. Germline loops: CDR1 LGHDT, CDR2 YNNKEL (reference sequence). The CDR3 runs to 18 residues. Trimming at V came to 5 bases and at J to 0 bases, leaving 15 bases not matched to a gene. DNA of the CDR3: TGTGCCAGCAGCAAAACTCCGGGACAGCAACGAATGAACACTGAAGCTTTCTTT. It specifies CASSKTPGQQRMNTEAFF.

The chain links TRBV3-1 to TRBJ1-4; D is ambiguous. The CDR3 runs to 14 residues. Trimming removed 3 bases from V and 4 bases from J, with 9 bases in between. CDR1 and CDR2 from the germline V gene are LGHDT and YNNKEL (reference sequence). The DNA of the CDR3 is TGTGCCAGCAGCCAGTCAGGCCTTAATGAAAAACTGTTTTTT. Its translation is CASSQSGLNEKLFF.

This chain uses TRBV14 with TRBJ1-3; no definite D call. The CDR3 is 16 amino acids. V was trimmed by 1 base and J by 0 bases, leaving 10 bases between them. CDR1 and CDR2 from the germline V gene are SGHDN and FVKESK. As DNA, the CDR3 is TGTGCCAGCAGCCAAGGAGGTGTACTCTCTGGAAACACCATATATTTT. As protein: CASSQGGVLSGNTIYF. Filled out from reference TRBV14 and TRBJ1-3, the complete variable domain reads EAGVTQFPSHSVIEKGQTVTLRCDPISGHDNLYWYRRVMGKEIKFLLHFVKESKQDESGMPNNRFLAERTGGTYSTLKVQPAELEDSGVYFCASSQGGVLSGNTIYFGEGSWLTVV.

The chain is built from TRBV20-1 and TRBJ2-1; 10 bases align to TRBD2. V dropped 5 bases and J dropped 7; count of bases not matched to a gene: 8. Germline lookup yields CDR1 DFQATT and CDR2 SNEGSKA (reference sequence). This CDR3 has 14 residues. CDR3 in DNA: TGCAGTGCTCCTAGCGGGAGTAGGGTAAATGAGCAGTTCTTC. Translated: CSAPSGSRVNEQFF.

The chain uses TRBV20-1 and TRBJ1-1; possibly TRBD1 for D (5 bases). In germline, CDR1 is DFQATT, CDR2 SNEGSKA (reference sequence). V lost 4 bases, J lost 4 bases, and 13 bases lay in between. This CDR3 comprises 13 residues. This CDR3 is CSANRQILTEAFF. The CDR3 bases are TGCAGTGCTAACCGACAGATCCTCACTGAAGCTTTCTTT.